This TCR beta chain was documented in a study of monozygotic twins with inflammatory bowel disease. Germline loops: CDR1 SGDLS, CDR2 YYNGEE. The CDR3 is 15 amino acids. Template switching was used to attach UMIs, which incorporated a 6-nucleotide sample barcode. TCRdb re-called the 5' RACE reads, yielding one record per CDR3 amino acid sequence without DNA. Its table records 85,000 to 110,000 distinct CDR3 sequences. Sample: blood. The chain employs TRBV9 and TRBJ2-7; absent DNA, TCRdb's TRBD1 call cannot be checked. The clonotype was recovered from a human donor with ulcerative colitis or Crohn's disease, or a healthy co-twin of an affected twin (not recorded which). The CDR3 spells CASSGGGTTVYEQYF.